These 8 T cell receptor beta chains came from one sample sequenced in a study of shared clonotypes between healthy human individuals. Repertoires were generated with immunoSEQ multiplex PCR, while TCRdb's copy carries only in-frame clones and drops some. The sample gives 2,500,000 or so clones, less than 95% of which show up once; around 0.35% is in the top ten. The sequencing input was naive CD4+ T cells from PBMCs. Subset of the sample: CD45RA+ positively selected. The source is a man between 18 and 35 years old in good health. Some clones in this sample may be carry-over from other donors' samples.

The CDR3 region has the DNA TGTGCCAGTAGTATACCCGGGACAGGGCCGGAGTTCTTC. This encodes CASSIPGTGPEFF. V is TRBV19 and J is TRBJ2-1, with 9 bases fitting TRBD1. Trimming at V came to 2 bases and at J to 14 bases, leaving 7 bases not matched to a gene. The CDR3 consists of 13 residues. The germline CDR1 and CDR2 sequences are LNHDA and SQIVND (reference sequence). The entire variable domain, with the rest obtained from reference TRBV19 and TRBJ2-1, is as follows: DGGITQSPKYLFRKEGQNVTLSCEQNLNHDAMYWYRQDPGQGLRLIYYSQIVNDFQKGDIAEGYSVSREKKESFPLTVTSAQKNPTAFYLCASSIPGTGPEFFGPGTRLTVL.

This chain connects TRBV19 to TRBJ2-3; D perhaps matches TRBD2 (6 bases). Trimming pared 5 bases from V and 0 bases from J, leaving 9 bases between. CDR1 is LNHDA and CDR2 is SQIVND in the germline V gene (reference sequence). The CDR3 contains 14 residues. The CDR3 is CASSGGLSTDTQYF. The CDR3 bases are TGTGCCAGTAGTGGGGGGTTGAGCACAGATACGCAGTATTTT.

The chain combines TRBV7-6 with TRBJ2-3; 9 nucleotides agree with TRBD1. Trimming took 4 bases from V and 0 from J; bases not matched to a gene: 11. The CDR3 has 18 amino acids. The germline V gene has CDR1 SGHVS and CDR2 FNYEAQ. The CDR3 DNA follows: TGTGCCAGCAGCTCCGGCCCTCACAGGGGGCCTAGCACAGATACGCAGTATTTT. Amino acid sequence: CASSSGPHRGPSTDTQYF.

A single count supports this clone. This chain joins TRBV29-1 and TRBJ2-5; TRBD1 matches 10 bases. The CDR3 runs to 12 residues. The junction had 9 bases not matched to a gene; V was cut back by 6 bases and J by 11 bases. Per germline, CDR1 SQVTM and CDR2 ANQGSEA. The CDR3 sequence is CSVALGQGEQYF. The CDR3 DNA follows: TGCAGCGTGGCACTAGGACAGGGGGAGCAGTACTTC.

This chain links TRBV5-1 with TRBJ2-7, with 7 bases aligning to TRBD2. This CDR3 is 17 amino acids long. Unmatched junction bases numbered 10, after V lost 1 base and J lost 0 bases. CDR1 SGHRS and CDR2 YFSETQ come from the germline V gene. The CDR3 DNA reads TGCGCCAGCAGCTTGTATGTCCCTAGCGGCAGCTCCTACGAGCAGTACTTC. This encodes CASSLYVPSGSSYEQYF.

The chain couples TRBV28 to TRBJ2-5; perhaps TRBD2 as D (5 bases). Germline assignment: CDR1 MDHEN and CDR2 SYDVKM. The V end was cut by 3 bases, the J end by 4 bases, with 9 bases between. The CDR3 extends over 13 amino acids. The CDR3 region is CASSLRVGETQYF. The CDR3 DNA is TGTGCCAGCAGTTTGAGGGTCGGAGAGACCCAGTACTTC.

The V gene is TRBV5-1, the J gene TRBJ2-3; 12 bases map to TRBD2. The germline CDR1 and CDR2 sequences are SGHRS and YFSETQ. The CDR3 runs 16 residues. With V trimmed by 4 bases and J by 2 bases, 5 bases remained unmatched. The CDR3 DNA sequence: TGCGCCAGCAGCGAACGACTAGCGGGAGACACAGATACGCAGTATTTT. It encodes CASSERLAGDTDTQYF.

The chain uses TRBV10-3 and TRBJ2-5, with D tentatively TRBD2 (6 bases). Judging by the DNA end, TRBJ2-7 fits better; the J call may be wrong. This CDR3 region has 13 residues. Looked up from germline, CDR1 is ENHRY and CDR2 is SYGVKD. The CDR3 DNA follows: TGTGCCATCAGTGCGCGGGGCCGAGACGAGCAGTACTTC. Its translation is CAISARGRDEQYF.